What follows is one T cell receptor (beta chain) and its context. The V gene's germline CDR1 is MGHRA and CDR2 YSYEKL. Germline trimming cut 9 bases from V and 0 bases from J; bases unmatched to any gene: 4. This CDR3 has 14 residues. This specimen belongs to a study of blood T cell repertoires in COVID-19. On the study more broadly: Samples came from the United States, Italy and Spain, spanning acute and convalescent COVID-19.

Original handling: Amplified reference gene primers provided the basis for estimating nucleated cell counts. Clones were read by immunoSEQ multiplex PCR, and TCRdb kept only the in-frame ones, dropping some. V and J calls and clone size come straight from that table; D and trimming were deduced from the DNA. This table has roughly 97,000 clones, approximately 80% appearing once. This chain joins TRBV4-1 and TRBJ2-2; 7 nucleotides line up with TRBD2. The sample consisted of peripheral blood. The clonotype comes from a woman aged 80 or over with active or convalescent COVID-19. CDR3 DNA: TGCGCCAGTCGGGGGGAACCGAACACCGGGGAGCTGTTTTTT. Amino acid sequence: CASRGEPNTGELFF.